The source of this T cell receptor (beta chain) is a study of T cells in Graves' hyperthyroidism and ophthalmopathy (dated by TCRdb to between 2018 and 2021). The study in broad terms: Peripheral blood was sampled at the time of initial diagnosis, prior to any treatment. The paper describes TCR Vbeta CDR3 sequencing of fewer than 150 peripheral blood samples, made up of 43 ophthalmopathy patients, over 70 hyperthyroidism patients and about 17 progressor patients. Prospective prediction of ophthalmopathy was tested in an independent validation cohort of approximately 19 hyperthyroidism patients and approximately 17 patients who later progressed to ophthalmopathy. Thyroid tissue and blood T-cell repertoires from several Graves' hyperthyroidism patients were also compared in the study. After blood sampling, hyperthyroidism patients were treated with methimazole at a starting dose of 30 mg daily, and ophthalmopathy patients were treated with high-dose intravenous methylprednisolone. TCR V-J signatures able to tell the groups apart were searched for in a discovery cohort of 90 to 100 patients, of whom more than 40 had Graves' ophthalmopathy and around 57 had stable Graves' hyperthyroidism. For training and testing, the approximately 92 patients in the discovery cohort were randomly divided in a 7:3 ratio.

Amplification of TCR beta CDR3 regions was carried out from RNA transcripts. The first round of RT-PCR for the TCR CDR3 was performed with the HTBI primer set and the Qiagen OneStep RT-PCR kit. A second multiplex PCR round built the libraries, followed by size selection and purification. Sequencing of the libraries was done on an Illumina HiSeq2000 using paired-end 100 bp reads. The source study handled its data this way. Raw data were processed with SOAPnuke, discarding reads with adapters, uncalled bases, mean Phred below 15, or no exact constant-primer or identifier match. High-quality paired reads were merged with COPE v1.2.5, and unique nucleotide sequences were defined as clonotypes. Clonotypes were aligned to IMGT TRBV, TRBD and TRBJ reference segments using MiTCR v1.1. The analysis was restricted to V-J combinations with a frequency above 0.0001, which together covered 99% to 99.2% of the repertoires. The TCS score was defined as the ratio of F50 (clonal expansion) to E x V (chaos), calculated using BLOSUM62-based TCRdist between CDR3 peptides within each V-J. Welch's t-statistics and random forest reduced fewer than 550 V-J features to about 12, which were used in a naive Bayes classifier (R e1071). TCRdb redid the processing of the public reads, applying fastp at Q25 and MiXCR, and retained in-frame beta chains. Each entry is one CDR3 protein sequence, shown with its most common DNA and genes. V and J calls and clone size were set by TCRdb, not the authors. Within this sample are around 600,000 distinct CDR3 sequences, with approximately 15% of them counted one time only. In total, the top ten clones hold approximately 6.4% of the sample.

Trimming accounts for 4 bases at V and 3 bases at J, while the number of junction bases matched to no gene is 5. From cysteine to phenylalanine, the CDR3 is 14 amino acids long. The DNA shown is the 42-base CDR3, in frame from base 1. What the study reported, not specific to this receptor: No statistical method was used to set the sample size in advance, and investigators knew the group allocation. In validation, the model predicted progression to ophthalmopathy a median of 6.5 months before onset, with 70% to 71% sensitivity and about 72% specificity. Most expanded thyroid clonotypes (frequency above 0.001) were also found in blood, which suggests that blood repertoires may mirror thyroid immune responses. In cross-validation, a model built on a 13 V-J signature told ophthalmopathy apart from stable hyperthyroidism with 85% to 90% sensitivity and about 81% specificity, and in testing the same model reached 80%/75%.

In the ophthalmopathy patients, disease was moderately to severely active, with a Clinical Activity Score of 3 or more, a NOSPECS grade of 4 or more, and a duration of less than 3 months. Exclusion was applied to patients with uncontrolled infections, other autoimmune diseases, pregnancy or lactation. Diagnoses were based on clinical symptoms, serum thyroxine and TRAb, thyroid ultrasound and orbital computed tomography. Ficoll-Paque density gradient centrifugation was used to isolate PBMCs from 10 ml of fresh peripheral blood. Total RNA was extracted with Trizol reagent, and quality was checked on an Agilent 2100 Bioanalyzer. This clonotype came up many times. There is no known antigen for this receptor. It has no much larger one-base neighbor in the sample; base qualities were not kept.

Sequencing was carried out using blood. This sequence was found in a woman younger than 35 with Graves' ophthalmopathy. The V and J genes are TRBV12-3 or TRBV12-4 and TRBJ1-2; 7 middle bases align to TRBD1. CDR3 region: CASSYTGAYYGYTF. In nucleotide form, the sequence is TGTGCCAGCAGTTATACAGGGGCATACTATGGCTACACCTTC.